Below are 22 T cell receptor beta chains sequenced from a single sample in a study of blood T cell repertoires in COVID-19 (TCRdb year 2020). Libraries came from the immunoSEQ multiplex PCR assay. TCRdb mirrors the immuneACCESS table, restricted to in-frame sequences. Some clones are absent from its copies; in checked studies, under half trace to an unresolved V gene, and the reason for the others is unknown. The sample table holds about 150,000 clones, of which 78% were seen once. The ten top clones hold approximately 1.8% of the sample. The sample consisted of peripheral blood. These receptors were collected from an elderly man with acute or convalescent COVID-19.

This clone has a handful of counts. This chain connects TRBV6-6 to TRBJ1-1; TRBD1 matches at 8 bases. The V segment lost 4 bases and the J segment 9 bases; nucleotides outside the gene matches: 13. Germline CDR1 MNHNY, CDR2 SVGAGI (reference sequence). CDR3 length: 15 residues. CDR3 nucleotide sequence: TGTGCCAGCAGTTCCAATCTCCGGGACAGGCTCAAAGCTTTCTTT. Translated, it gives CASSSNLRDRLKAFF.

For the CDR3, the DNA is TGTGCCAGCAGTGAAGACAGGGGGAGAGGCACTGAAGCTTTCTTT. The encoded protein is CASSEDRGRGTEAFF. The chain links TRBV2 to TRBJ1-1; 8 bases map to TRBD1. Trimming cost V 1 base and J 4 bases; bases outside gene matches: 5. Germline CDR1 is SNHLY and CDR2 is FYNNEI. The CDR3 has 15 amino acids.

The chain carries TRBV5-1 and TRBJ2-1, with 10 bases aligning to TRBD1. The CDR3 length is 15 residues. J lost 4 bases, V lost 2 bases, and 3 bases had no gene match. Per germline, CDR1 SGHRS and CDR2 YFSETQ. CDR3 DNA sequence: TGCGCCAGCAGCTTTGGGGACAGGGGTTACAATGAGCAGTTCTTC. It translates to CASSFGDRGYNEQFF.

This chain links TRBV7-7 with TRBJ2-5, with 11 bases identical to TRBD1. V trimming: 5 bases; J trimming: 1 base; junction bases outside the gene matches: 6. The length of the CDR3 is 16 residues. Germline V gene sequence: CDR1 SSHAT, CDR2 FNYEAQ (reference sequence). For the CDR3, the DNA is TGTGCCAGCAGCCTCACCGGGACAGGGGGCCAAGAGACCCAGTACTTC. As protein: CASSLTGTGGQETQYF.

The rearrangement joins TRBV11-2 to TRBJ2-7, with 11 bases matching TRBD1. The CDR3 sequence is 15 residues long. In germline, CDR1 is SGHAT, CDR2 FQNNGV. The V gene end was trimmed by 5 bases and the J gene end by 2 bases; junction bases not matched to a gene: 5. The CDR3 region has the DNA TGTGCCAGCAGCCTAGGACAGGGGGCCCCCTACGAGCAGTACGTC. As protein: CASSLGQGAPYEQYV.

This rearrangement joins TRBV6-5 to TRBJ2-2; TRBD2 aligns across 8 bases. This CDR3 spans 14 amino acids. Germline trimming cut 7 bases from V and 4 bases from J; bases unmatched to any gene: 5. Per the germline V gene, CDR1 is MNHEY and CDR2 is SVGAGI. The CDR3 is CASKSSGGTGELFF. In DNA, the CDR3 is TGTGCCAGCAAATCCAGCGGGGGCACCGGGGAGCTGTTTTTT.

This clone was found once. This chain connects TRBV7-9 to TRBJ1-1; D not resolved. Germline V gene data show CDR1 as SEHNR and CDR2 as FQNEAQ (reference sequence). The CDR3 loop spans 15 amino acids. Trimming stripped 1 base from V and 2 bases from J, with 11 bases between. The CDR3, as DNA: TGTGCCAGCAGCTTAGGAGGGCAGGCCAACACTGAAGCTTTCTTT. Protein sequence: CASSLGGQANTEAFF.

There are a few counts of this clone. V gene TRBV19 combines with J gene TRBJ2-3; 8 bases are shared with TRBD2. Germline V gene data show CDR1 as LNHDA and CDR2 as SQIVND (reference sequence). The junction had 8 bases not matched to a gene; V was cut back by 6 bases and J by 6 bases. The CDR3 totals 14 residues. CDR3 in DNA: TGTGCCAGTAGAGCGGGGGTAAATTGGGATACGCAGTATTTT. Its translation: CASRAGVNWDTQYF.

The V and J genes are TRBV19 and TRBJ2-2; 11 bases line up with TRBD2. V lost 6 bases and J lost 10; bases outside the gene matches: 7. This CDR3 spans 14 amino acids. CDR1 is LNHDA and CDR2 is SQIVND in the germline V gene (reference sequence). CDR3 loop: CASSPTSGVVELFF. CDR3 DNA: TGTGCCAGTAGCCCGACTAGCGGGGTTGTGGAGCTGTTTTTT.

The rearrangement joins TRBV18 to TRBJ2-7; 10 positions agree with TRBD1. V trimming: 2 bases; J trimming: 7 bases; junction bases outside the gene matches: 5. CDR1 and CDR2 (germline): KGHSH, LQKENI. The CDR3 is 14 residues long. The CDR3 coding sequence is TGTGCCAGCTCACCAGGACAGGGGGGAAATGAGCAGTACGTC. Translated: CASSPGQGGNEQYV.

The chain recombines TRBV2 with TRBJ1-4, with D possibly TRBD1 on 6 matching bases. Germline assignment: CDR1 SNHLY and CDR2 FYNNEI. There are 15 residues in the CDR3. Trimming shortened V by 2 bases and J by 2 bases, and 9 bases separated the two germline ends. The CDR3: CASSETRGTNEKLFF. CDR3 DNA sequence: TGTGCCAGCAGTGAAACCAGGGGCACTAATGAAAAACTGTTTTTT.

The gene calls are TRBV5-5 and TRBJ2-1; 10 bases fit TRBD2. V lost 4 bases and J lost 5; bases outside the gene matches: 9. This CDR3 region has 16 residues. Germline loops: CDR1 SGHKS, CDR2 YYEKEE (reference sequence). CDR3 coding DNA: TGTGCCAGCAGCCCACGAGCGGGGGGGCGCGACAATGAGCAGTTCTTC. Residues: CASSPRAGGRDNEQFF.

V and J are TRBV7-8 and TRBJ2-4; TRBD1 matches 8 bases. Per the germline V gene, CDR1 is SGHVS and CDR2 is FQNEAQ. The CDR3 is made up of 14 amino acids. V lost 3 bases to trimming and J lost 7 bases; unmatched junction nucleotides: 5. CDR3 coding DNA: TGTGCCAGCAGCTTGCCAGGGGGCTCCAACATTCAGTACTTC. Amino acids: CASSLPGGSNIQYF.

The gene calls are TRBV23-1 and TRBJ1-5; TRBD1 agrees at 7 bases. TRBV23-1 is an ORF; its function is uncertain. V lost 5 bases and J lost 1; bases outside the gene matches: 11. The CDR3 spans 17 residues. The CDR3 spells CASSAGARDRSNQPQHF. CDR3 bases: TGCGCCAGCAGTGCCGGAGCCCGGGACAGAAGCAATCAGCCCCAGCATTTT.

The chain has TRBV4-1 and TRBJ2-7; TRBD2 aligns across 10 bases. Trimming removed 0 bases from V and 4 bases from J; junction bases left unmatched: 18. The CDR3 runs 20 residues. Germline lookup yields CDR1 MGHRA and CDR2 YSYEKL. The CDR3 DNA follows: TGCGCCAGCAGCCAAGAGAAGTGGTTTGAGCGGGGGGGACCTCGGTACGAGCAGTACTTC. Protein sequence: CASSQEKWFERGGPRYEQYF.

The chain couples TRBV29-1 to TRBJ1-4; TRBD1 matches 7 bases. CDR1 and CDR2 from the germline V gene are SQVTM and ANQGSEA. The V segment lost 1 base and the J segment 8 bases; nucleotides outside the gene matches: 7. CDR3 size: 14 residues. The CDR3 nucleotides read TGCAGCGTTGAAGCACTTCAGGGGGTGGAAAAACTGTTTTTT. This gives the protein CSVEALQGVEKLFF.

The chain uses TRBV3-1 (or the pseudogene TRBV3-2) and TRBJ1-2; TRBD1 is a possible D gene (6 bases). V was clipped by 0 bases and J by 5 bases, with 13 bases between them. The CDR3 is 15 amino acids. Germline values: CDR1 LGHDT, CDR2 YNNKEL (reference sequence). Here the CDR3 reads CASSQDSGGGYGYTF. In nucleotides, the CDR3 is TGTGCCAGCAGCCAAGACTCGGGAGGGGGTTATGGCTACACCTTC.

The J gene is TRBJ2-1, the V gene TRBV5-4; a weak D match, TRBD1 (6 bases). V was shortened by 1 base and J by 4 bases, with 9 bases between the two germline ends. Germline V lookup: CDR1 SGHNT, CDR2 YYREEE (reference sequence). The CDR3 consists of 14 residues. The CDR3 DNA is TGTGCCAGCAGCTTGACAGGGCCATACAATGAGCAGTTCTTC. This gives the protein CASSLTGPYNEQFF.

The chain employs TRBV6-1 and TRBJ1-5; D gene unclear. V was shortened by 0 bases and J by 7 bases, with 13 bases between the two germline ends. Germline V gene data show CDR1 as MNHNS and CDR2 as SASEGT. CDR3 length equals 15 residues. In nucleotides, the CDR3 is TGTGCCAGCAGTGAAGCTTTGGTGGCGACACAGCCCCAGCATTTT. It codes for CASSEALVATQPQHF.

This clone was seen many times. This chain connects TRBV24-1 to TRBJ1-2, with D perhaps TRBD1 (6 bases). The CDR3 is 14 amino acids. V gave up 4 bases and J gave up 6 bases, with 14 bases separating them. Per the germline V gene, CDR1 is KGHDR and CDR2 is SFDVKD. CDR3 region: CATSDPQGSDGYTF. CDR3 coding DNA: TGTGCCACCAGTGACCCACAGGGTAGCGATGGCTACACCTTC.

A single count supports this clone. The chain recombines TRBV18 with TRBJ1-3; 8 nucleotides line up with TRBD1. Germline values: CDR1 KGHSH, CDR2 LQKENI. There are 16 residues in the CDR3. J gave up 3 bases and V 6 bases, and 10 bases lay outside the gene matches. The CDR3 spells CASSLGQGEGGNTIYF. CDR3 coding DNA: TGTGCCAGCTCCCTAGGACAGGGAGAAGGTGGAAACACCATATATTTT.

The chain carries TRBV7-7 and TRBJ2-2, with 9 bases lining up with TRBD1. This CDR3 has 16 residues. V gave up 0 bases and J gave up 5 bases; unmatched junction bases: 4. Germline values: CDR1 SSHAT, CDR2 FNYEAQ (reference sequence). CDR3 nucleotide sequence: TGTGCCAGCAGCTTAGCCGGGACAGGGCGTACCGGGGAGCTGTTTTTT. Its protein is CASSLAGTGRTGELFF.